Listed below are T cell receptor beta chains from one sample, sequenced in a study of blood T cell repertoires in COVID-19. Sequencing used immunoSEQ multiplex PCR; TCRdb keeps in-frame clones, though not all of them. The sample gives roughly 220,000 clones, approximately 90% of which show up once; less than 4.5% is in the top ten. The sequencing sample was made of PBMCs or T cells enriched from blood (not recorded which). The source of these receptors is a woman in her thirties or forties with acute COVID-19. CDR3s include the opening cysteine and the closing phenylalanine or tryptophan. A D gene is named only where the DNA matches it firmly.

J: TRBJ1-2; V: TRBV19; D: TRBD1; DNA: TGTGCCAGTAGCGCGGGGACAGGACCATACTATGGCTACACCTTC; CDR3: CASSAGTGPYYGYTF
J: TRBJ1-2; V: TRBV4-1; D: NA; DNA: TGCGCCAGCAGCCAAGCGGGGTCGGGGACCAGGGGTCCTAGAGATGGCTACACCTTC; CDR3: CASSQAGSGTRGPRDGYTF
J: TRBJ1-1; V: TRBV30; D: TRBD1; DNA: TGTGCCTGGAGTCCCAGGGGGCGAGCGAACACTGAAGCTTTCTTT; CDR3: CAWSPRGRANTEAFF
J: TRBJ1-5; V: TRBV5-4; D: TRBD1; DNA: TGTGCCAGCAGCTCGGGGACAGGCGGGGATCAGCCCCAGCATTTT; CDR3: CASSSGTGGDQPQHF
J: TRBJ1-4; V: TRBV5-1; D: TRBD1; DNA: TGCGCCAGCAGCTGGGGGACAGGGGGCCATGATGAAAAACTGTTTTTT; CDR3: CASSWGTGGHDEKLFF
J: TRBJ2-1; V: TRBV28; D: NA; DNA: TGTGCCAGCAGTTTCCTCTATCTTACAGGGACGTCTCTCTACAATGAGCAGTTCTTC; CDR3: CASSFLYLTGTSLYNEQFF
J: TRBJ2-5; V: TRBV9; D: NA; DNA: TGTGCCAGCAGCGGTGGATGGGGTCGGCGGGAAGAGACCCAGTACTTC; CDR3: CASSGGWGRREETQYF
J: TRBJ1-1; V: TRBV15; D: TRBD1; DNA: TGTGCCACCAGCAGAGATTCCCAGACAGGGACCTTTTTT; CDR3: CATSRDSQTGTFF
J: TRBJ1-5; V: TRBV27; D: NA; DNA: TGTGCCAGCAGTGTCTCAGGGGCTCAAAATCAGCCCCAGCATTTT; CDR3: CASSVSGAQNQPQHF
J: TRBJ1-5; V: TRBV6-2/TRBV6-3; D: NA; DNA: TGTGCCAGCAGCGCGGACAGACTCAATCAGCCCCAGCATTTT; CDR3: CASSADRLNQPQHF
J: TRBJ1-5; V: TRBV7-9; D: NA; DNA: TGTGCCAGCAGCTTAGCGGGGGGGATTTCCCAGCATTTT; CDR3: CASSLAGGISQHF
J: TRBJ1-1; V: TRBV7-9; D: TRBD1; DNA: TGTGCCAGCAGCTTGACAGGGGCGTCGAACACTGAAGCTTTCTTT; CDR3: CASSLTGASNTEAFF
J: TRBJ2-1; V: TRBV5-4; D: TRBD2; DNA: TGTGCCAGCAGCTTGCCAGCGGGGGGGCATCTAAGGAATGAGCAGTTCTTC; CDR3: CASSLPAGGHLRNEQFF